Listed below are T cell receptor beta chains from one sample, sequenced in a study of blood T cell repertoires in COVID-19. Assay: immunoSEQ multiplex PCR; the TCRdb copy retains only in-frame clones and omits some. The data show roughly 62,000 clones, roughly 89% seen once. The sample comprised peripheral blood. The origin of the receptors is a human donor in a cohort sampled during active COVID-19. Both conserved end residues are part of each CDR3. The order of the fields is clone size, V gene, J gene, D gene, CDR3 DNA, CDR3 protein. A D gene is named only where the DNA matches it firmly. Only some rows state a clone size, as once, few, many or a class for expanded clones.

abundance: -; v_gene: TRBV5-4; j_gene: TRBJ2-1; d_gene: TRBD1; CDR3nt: TGTGCCAGCAGCTTGGCTCTGGGGGGACAGGGGGCGGGTGAGCAGTTCTTC; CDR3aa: CASSLALGGQGAGEQFF
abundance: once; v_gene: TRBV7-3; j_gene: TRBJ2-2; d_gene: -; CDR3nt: TGTGCCAGCAGAAAGTCCGGGATAAACACCGGGGAGCTGTTTTTT; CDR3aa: CASRKSGINTGELFF
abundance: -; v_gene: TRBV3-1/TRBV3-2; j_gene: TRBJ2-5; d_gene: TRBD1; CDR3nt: TGTGCCAGCAGCCAAGGATGGACAGGGTCGGGAGAGACCCAGTACTTC; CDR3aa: CASSQGWTGSGETQYF
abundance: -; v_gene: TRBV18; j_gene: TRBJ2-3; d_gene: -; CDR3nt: TGTGCCAGCTCACCAAAGCTCGTCATCCTGAGTCGAGATACGCAGTATTTT; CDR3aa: CASSPKLVILSRDTQYF
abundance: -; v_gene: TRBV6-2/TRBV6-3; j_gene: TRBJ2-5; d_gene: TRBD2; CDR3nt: TGTGCCAGCAGACCTAGCGGGAGTGGTGAGACCCAGTACTTC; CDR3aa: CASRPSGSGETQYF
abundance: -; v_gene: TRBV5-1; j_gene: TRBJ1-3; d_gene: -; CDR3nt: TGCGCCAGCAGCCCGGAAACAGGTACTGGAAACACCATATATTTT; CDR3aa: CASSPETGTGNTIYF
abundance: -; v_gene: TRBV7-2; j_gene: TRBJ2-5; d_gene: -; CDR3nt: TGTGCCAGCAGCTTAGACAGAACTCGCCCCCAAGAGACCCAGTACTTC; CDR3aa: CASSLDRTRPQETQYF
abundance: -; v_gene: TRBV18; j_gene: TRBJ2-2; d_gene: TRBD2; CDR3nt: TGTGCCAGCTCACCAGGACTAGCGGAGAACACCGGGGAGCTGTTTTTT; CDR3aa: CASSPGLAENTGELFF
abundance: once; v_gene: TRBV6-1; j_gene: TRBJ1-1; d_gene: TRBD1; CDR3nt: TGTGCCAGCAGTGAAGCGGGCAGGGGGGCTGAAGCTTTCTTT; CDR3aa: CASSEAGRGAEAFF
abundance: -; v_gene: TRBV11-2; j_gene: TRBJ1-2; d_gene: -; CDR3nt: TGTGCCAGCAGCTTACAACAGGGACCTTCGCATGGCTACACCTTC; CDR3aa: CASSLQQGPSHGYTF
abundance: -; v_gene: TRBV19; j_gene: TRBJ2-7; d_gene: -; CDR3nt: TGTGCCAGTAGTATATCAGGGAACTACGAGCAGTACTTC; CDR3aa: CASSISGNYEQYF
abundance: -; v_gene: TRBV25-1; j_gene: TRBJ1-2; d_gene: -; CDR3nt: TGTGCCAGCAGTGAGGCAGGGAGGAACTATGGCTACACCTTC; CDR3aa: CASSEAGRNYGYTF
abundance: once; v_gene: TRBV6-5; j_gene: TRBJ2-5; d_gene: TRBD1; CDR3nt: TGTGCCAGCAGAGGGGACAGGGGGGGAGAGACCCAGTACTTC; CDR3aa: CASRGDRGGETQYF
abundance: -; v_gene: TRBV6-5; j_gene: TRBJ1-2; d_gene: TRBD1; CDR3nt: TGTGCCAACTTGACAGGGCTGCGCTTTCGCTACACCTTC; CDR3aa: CANLTGLRFRYTF
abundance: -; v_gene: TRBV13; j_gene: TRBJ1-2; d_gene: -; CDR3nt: TGTGCCAGCAGCTTAGTGTTAGCTCTTGGCTACACCTTC; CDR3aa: CASSLVLALGYTF
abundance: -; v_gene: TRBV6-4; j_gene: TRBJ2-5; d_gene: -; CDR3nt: TGTGCCAGCAGTGTCCGCTTACAGAATTCCCAAGAGACCCAGTACTTC; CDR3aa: CASSVRLQNSQETQYF
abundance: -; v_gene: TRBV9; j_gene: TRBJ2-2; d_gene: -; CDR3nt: TGTGCCAGCAGCGTATCATTAGAGGGGGGGCACACCGGGGAGCTGTTTTTT; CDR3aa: CASSVSLEGGHTGELFF
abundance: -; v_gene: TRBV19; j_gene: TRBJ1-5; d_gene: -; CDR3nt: TGTGCCAGTAGTATACTGGGGACATTTAGCAATCAGCCCCAGCATTTT; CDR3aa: CASSILGTFSNQPQHF
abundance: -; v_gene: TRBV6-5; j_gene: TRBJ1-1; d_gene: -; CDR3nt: TGTGCCAGCAGTTACTCGATCGAGGATTCTGAAGCTTTCTTT; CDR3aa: CASSYSIEDSEAFF
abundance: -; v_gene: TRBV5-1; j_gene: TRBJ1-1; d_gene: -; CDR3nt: TGCGCCAGCAGCTTTACTCCGGGGGTGACTGAAGCTTTCTTT; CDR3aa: CASSFTPGVTEAFF
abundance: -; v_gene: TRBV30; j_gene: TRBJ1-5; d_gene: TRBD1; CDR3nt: TGTGCCTCCGCTGTGGGGACAGAGAATCAGCCCCAGCATTTT; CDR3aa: CASAVGTENQPQHF
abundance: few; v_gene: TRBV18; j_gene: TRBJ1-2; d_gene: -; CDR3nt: TGTGCCAGCTCACCACCGGCAGGGACTAACTATGGCTACACCTTC; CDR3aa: CASSPPAGTNYGYTF
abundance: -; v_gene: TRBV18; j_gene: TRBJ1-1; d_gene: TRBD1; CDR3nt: TGTGCCAGCTCACAATCAGGGGGCGGTTCGACAGCTTTCTTT; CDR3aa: CASSQSGGGSTAFF
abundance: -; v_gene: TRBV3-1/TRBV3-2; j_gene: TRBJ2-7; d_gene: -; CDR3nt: TGTGCCAGCAGCCAAGCTGTCAGTACCTACGAGCAGTACTTC; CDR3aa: CASSQAVSTYEQYF
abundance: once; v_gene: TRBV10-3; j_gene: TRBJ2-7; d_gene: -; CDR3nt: TGTGCCACTGGGACTTACTACGAGCAGTACTTC; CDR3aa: CATGTYYEQYF
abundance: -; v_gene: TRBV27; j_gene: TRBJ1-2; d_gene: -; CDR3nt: TGTGCCAGCAGGCTTCCGGGGGGCTATGGCTACACCTTC; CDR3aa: CASRLPGGYGYTF
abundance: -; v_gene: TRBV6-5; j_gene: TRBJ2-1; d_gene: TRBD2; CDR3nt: TGTGCCAGCAGTAGAGGACTAGCGAGCAATGAGCAGTTCTTC; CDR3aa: CASSRGLASNEQFF
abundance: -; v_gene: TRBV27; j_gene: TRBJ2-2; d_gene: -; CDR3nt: TGTGCCAGCAGATATACAGGGCTAAGAGGCACCGGGGAGCTGTTTTTT; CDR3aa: CASRYTGLRGTGELFF
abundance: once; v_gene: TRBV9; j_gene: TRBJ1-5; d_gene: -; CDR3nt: TGTGCCAGCAGCGAAAACGGGGTACCCAATCAGCCCCAGCATTTT; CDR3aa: CASSENGVPNQPQHF
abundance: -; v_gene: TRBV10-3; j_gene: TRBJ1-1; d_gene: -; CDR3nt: TGTGCCATCAACTCCCCCTCTGAAGCTTTCTTT; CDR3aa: CAINSPSEAFF
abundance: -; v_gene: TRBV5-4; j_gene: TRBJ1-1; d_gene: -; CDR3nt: TGTGCCAGCAGCTTGCAGTTGAACACTGAAGCTTTCTTT; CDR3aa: CASSLQLNTEAFF
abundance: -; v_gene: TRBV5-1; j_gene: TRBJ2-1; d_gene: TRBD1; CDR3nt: TGCGCCAGCAGCTCCGACAGGGTTATGAATGAGCAGTTCTTC; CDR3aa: CASSSDRVMNEQFF
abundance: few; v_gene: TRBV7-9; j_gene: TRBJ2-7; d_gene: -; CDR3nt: TGTGCCAGCAGCTTAGATCAAGGGACAAACGAGCAGTACTTC; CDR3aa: CASSLDQGTNEQYF
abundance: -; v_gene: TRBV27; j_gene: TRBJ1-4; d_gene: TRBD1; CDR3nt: TGTGCCAGCAGGTCAACAGGGGGCGGAGAAAAACTGTTTTTT; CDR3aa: CASRSTGGGEKLFF
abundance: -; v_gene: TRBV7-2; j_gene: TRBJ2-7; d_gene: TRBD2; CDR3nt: TGTGCCAGCAGCTTAGTCGTAGCGGGAGGGCTTTGGTACTTC; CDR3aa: CASSLVVAGGLWYF
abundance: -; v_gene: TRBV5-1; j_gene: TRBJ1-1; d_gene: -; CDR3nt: TGCGCCAGCAGCTCGGGATTAGATGAAGCTTTCTTT; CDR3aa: CASSSGLDEAFF
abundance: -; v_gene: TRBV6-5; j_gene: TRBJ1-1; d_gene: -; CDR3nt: TGTGCCAGCGTGCTCGGGTCAGAAGCTTTCTTT; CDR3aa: CASVLGSEAFF
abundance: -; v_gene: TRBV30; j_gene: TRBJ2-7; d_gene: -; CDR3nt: TGTGCCTGGAGGACTACCTCGTATGGGCAGTACTTC; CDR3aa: CAWRTTSYGQYF
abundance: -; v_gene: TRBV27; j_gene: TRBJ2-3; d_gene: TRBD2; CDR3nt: TGTGCCAGCAGGGGTTTCGGGACTAGCGGGTCCGATACGCAGTATTTT; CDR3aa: CASRGFGTSGSDTQYF
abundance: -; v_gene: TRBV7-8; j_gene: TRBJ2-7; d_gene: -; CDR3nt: TGTGCCAGCAGCTTAGCGCGGGGCACAACCCATCGCGAGCAGTACTTC; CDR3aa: CASSLARGTTHREQYF
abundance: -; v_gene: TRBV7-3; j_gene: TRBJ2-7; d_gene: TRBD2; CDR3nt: TGTGCCAGCAGCTTAGAAGCGGGAGCTTCCTACGAGCAGTACTTC; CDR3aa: CASSLEAGASYEQYF
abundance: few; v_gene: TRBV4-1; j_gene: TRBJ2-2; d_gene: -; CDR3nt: TGCGCCAGCAGTAGAGGGCTTAACACCGGGGAGCTGTTTTTT; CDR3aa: CASSRGLNTGELFF
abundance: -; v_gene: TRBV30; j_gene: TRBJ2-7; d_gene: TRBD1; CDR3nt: TGTGCCTGGAGTACTACAGGGGGCGCTGGGGAGCAGTACTTC; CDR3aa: CAWSTTGGAGEQYF
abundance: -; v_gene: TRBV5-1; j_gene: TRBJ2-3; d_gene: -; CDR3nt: TGCGCCAGCAGCTTCGCCATGGGCTCCACAGATACGCAGTATTTT; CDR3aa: CASSFAMGSTDTQYF
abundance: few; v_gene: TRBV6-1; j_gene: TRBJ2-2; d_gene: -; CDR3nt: TGTGCCAGCAGTGAAGCGCTAGGGGACACCGGGGAGCTGTTTTTT; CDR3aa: CASSEALGDTGELFF
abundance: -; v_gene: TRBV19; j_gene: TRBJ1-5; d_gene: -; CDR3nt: TGTGCCAGTAGACATAGGGGTCAGCCCCAGCATTTT; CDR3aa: CASRHRGQPQHF
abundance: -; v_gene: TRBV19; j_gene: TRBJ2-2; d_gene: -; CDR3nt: TGTGCCAGTAGTATTGGGAGGAGTGCAACAGCAAACACCGGGGAGCTGTTTTTT; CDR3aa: CASSIGRSATANTGELFF
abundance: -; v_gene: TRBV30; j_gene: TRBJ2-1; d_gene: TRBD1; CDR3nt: TGTGCCCTACTCCAGGGGGCGCTTGGTAGCGAGCAGTTCTTC; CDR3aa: CALLQGALGSEQFF
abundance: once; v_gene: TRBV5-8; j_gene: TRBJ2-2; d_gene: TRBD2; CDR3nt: TGTGCCAGCAGCAAGGGACTAGCGGGACGAATGTCGACCGGGGAGCTGTTTTTT; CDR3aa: CASSKGLAGRMSTGELFF
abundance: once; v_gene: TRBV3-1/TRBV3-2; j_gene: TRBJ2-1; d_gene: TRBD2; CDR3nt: TGTGCCAGCAGCCACAGCGGGGGTTTTGGTGAGCAGTTCTTC; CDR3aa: CASSHSGGFGEQFF
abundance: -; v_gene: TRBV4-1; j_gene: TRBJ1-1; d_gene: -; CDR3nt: TGCGCCAGCAGCCCCCGGGACTGGGATGAAGCTTTCTTT; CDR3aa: CASSPRDWDEAFF
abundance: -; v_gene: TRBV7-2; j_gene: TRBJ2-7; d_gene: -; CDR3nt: TGTGCCAGCAGCTTAGGGGTCGGGAGCGCCGAGCAGTACTTC; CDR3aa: CASSLGVGSAEQYF
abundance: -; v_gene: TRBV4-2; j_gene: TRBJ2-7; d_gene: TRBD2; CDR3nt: TGTGCCAGCAGCCCATCGGGACTAGCGGGGGGTCAGGTCGGGCAGTACTTC; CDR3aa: CASSPSGLAGGQVGQYF
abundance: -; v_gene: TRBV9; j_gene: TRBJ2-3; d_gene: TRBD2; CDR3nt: TGTGCCAGCAGCCCATTACTGCTAGCGGGCCCAGGCACAGATACGCAGTATTTT; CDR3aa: CASSPLLLAGPGTDTQYF